This T cell receptor (beta chain) was sequenced in a study of T cell responses to AZD1222 COVID-19 vaccine. Study overall: Second-dose recipients at about 4 or about 12 weeks were treated as one pooled group.

As regards this clone: Its antigen is unidentified.

TCRdb keeps only in-frame clones here, not all; method: immunoSEQ multiplex PCR. Here the sample spans about 130,000 clones, approximately 80% being singletons. The germline gives CDR1 SGHNT, CDR2 YYREEE (reference sequence). V lost 3 bases and J 5 bases, leaving 18 bases between the germline ends. The CDR3 covers 16 residues. Whole-study findings and limits: Clonal diversity was possibly underestimated; the donors were predominantly white British and more often female. The study identified only six AZD1222 recipients as seropositive at baseline. CD4 TCRs covered the whole spike, strongest at regions 160-218 and 743-854.

This sequence originates from an adult in good health. Sequences were derived from peripheral blood, sampled on day 0 of AZD1222 vaccination. This chain connects TRBV5-4 to TRBJ1-5; weak D call: TRBD1 (5 bases). CDR3 sequence reads: CASSSWRRQSHQPQHF. The CDR3 region has the DNA TGTGCCAGCAGCTCATGGCGCCGACAGAGCCATCAGCCCCAGCATTTT.